Following are 4 T cell receptor beta chains from one sample sequenced in a study of radiation and T cells in renal cell carcinoma. Time point of the sample: baseline pretreatment blood. The treatment here: 15 Gy SBRT to primary tumor, nephrectomy 4 weeks later. The table came from immunoSEQ multiplex PCR; TCRdb's copy has only in-frame clones and leaves some out. This sample has some 100,000 clones; 70% to 85% occur once, and the top ten carry approximately 6.4%. This material consisted of blood, taken from a patient whose treatment included radiotherapy and nephrectomy. Every receptor here comes from a man aged 60 to 75 with renal cell carcinoma.

V and J are TRBV7-2 and TRBJ2-1; no firm D call. The CDR3 consists of 12 residues. CDR1 is SGHTA, CDR2 FQGNSA, per germline. V gave up 4 bases and J gave up 6 bases, with 7 bases separating them. The CDR3 coding sequence is TGTGCCAGCAGCTCCCACGTCAATGAGCAGTTCTTC. Amino acid sequence: CASSSHVNEQFF.

This clone was counted only a few times. CDR3 residues: CASSLGGNTEAFF. DNA of the CDR3: TGTGCCAGCAGCTTAGGAGGGAACACTGAAGCTTTCTTT. The chain couples TRBV11-2 to TRBJ1-1; D remains ambiguous. The germline V gene encodes CDR1 SGHAT and CDR2 FQNNGV. V dropped 1 base and J dropped 1 base, with 4 bases sitting between them. The length of the CDR3 is 13 residues.

The chain has TRBV7-2 and TRBJ2-5; tentative D call: TRBD1 (5 bases). Per the germline V gene, CDR1 is SGHTA and CDR2 is FQGNSA. CDR3 length equals 14 residues. With 1 base removed from V and 2 bases from J, the gap between germline ends came to 8 bases. In DNA, the CDR3 is TGTGCCAGCAGCTTAGGGACACTACAAGAGACCCAGTACTTC. Its translation: CASSLGTLQETQYF.

The chain couples TRBV11-3 to TRBJ2-2; a possible D gene is TRBD2 (5 bases). This CDR3 has 14 amino acids. Deletions cut 4 bases from V and 1 base from J, with 7 bases between. Germline V lookup: CDR1 SGHNT, CDR2 YENEEA. The CDR3 nucleotides read TGTGCCAGCAGCTCTACTAGGAACACCGGGGAGCTGTTTTTT. Its protein is CASSSTRNTGELFF.